This T cell receptor (beta chain) was documented in a study of T cells in tumors after PD-1 blockade. V lost 4 bases, J lost 0 bases, and 11 bases lay in between. This CDR3 contains 14 residues. Germline-derived CDR1 and CDR2 are SGHRS and YFSETQ. Assay used: immunoSEQ multiplex PCR; TCRdb lists only in-frame clones, some missing. The sample includes fewer than 50,000 clones, over 75% of them seen just once. This TCR was sampled from a human donor with basal cell carcinoma. The sample in question was PBMCs, obtained before anti-PD-1 treatment. This chain joins TRBV5-1 and TRBJ2-7; no clear D. The CDR3 coding sequence is TGCGCCAGCAGCCTAGACTCGTACTCCTACGAGCAGTACTTC. Translated: CASSLDSYSYEQYF.